One sample yielded the 31 T cell receptor beta chains listed below, sequenced in a study of CXCR3-negative and CXCR3-positive naive CD8 T cells. Libraries were UMI-labeled 5' RACE TRB cDNA. TCRdb re-called the 5' RACE reads and catalogs CDR3 proteins one per entry, DNA excluded. Its table lists roughly 40,000 distinct CDR3 sequences. The sample comprised naive CXCR3- CD8+ T cells from blood. Subset noted: CD45RO-CCR7+CD27+CD95- naive CD8+ T cells lacking CXCR3 (TNR3-). The receptors shown here come from a human donor in good health. Some clones in this sample may be carry-over from other donors' samples.

The V call is TRBV29-1, the J call TRBJ1-2; TCRdb indicates TRBD1, and absent DNA this call remains unverified. Germline V gene data show CDR1 as SQVTM and CDR2 as ANQGSEA. CDR3 size: 16 residues. CDR3 amino acids: CSVEAAGGFLNYGYTF.

The chain uses TRBV10-3 and TRBJ2-2. The CDR3 is 16 amino acids. Germline V gene sequence: CDR1 ENHRY, CDR2 SYGVKD. CDR3 protein: CAISVGRTNYAGELFF.

The chain couples TRBV20-1 to TRBJ1-2; TCRdb calls TRBD1, which cannot be checked without DNA. Germline assignment: CDR1 DFQATT and CDR2 SNEGSKA (reference sequence). CDR3 length: 14 residues. The chain's CDR3 is CSASQGALGYGYTF.

The chain couples TRBV27 to TRBJ2-1; TCRdb designates TRBD1, a call that cannot be tested without DNA. There are 15 residues in the CDR3. Per the germline V gene, CDR1 is MNHEY and CDR2 is SMNVEV (reference sequence). The CDR3 sequence is CASTSGTGYYNEQFF.

This chain joins TRBV10-2 and TRBJ1-1. Germline V CDR1 and CDR2: WSHSY, SAAADI. The CDR3 runs to 18 residues. The CDR3 reads CASSESGPEIGSNTEAFF.

In terms of frequency, this clonotype is medium-sized. The chain is built from TRBV20-1 and TRBJ2-1; TCRdb's D gene call, TRBD2, goes unchecked for lack of DNA. This CDR3 contains 14 residues. Per the germline V gene, CDR1 is DFQATT and CDR2 is SNEGSKA (reference sequence). CDR3 loop: CSARLAGDYNEQFF.

This chain connects TRBV18 to TRBJ2-3. Germline loops: CDR1 KGHSH, CDR2 LQKENI. The CDR3 extends over 14 amino acids. CDR3 loop: CASSRSASTDTQYF.

This chain connects TRBV28 to TRBJ2-7; TCRdb selects TRBD2, and the lack of DNA leaves this call unchecked. In germline, CDR1 is MDHEN, CDR2 SYDVKM. This CDR3 spans 16 amino acids. The CDR3 sequence is CASSLYGTHVTYEQYF. Together with reference TRBV28 and TRBJ2-7, the CDR3 gives the full variable domain: DVKVTQSSRYLVKRTGEKVFLECVQDMDHENMFWYRQDPGLGLRLIYFSYDVKMKEKGDIPEGYSVSREKKERFSLILESASTNQTSMYLCASSLYGTHVTYEQYFGPGTRLTVT.

The chain is built from TRBV4-3 and TRBJ1-2. Germline values: CDR1 LGHNA, CDR2 YSLEER. The CDR3 runs 16 residues. The CDR3 spells CASSQGNKELNYGYTF.

The chain has TRBV12-3 or TRBV12-4 and TRBJ2-7; there is no DNA to check the TCRdb D call of TRBD1. The CDR3 is made up of 13 amino acids. The CDR3 sequence is CASSPFWGYEQYF.

The V gene is TRBV29-1, the J gene TRBJ1-1; TCRdb names TRBD1, which stays unverified in the absence of DNA. This CDR3 spans 13 amino acids. Germline CDR1 reads SQVTM; CDR2 reads ANQGSEA. This chain's CDR3 is CSVDSGVHTEAFF.

This chain connects TRBV21-1 to TRBJ1-1. TRBV21-1 counts as a pseudogene. The CDR3 spans 13 residues. The CDR3 protein is CASSKTPGTEAFF.

The J gene is TRBJ2-7, the V gene TRBV29-1; TCRdb proposes TRBD1, but this gene call is untestable without DNA. The CDR3 runs to 14 residues. The germline V gene encodes CDR1 SQVTM and CDR2 ANQGSEA. This chain's CDR3 is CSVTRQGVGYEQYF.

This chain connects TRBV14 to TRBJ1-2; TCRdb designates TRBD1, a call that cannot be tested without DNA. The length of the CDR3 is 14 residues. Germline-derived CDR1 and CDR2 are SGHDN and FVKESK. The CDR3: CASSQPGQGGGYTF. Complete variable domain (other parts from reference TRBV14 and TRBJ1-2): EAGVTQFPSHSVIEKGQTVTLRCDPISGHDNLYWYRRVMGKEIKFLLHFVKESKQDESGMPNNRFLAERTGGTYSTLKVQPAELEDSGVYFCASSQPGQGGGYTFGSGTRLTVV.

The chain recombines TRBV5-1 with TRBJ2-7; TCRdb calls TRBD2, which cannot be checked without DNA. Germline loops: CDR1 SGHRS, CDR2 YFSETQ. The CDR3 covers 16 residues. CDR3: CASSFVGPGEGYEQYF.

The rearrangement links TRBV12-3 or TRBV12-4 to TRBJ2-2; without DNA, the TCRdb call of TRBD1 cannot be checked. The CDR3 is 14 residues long. The CDR3 protein is CASRAGAYTGELFF.

The V call is TRBV29-1, the J call TRBJ1-1; checking the TCRdb D call of TRBD1 is not possible without DNA. The CDR3 loop spans 12 amino acids. Germline V gene data show CDR1 as SQVTM and CDR2 as ANQGSEA. The CDR3 spells CSVRDGFTEAFF.

The chain joins TRBV27 to TRBJ2-7; TCRdb returns TRBD1, unconfirmable since there is no DNA. Germline CDR1 reads MNHEY; CDR2 reads SMNVEV (reference sequence). This CDR3 spans 14 amino acids. The CDR3 here is CASSTGTGTSEQYF.

The gene calls are TRBV7-9 and TRBJ2-7; TCRdb names TRBD2, which stays unverified in the absence of DNA. The CDR3 loop spans 11 amino acids. Germline V gene sequence: CDR1 SEHNR, CDR2 FQNEAQ (reference sequence). The CDR3 sequence is CASSSPHEQYF.

The genes are TRBV20-1 and TRBJ2-7; TCRdb names TRBD1, which stays unverified in the absence of DNA. The CDR3 runs to 15 residues. Germline assignment: CDR1 DFQATT and CDR2 SNEGSKA (reference sequence). The CDR3 region is CSATDPGQGSYEQYF.

This chain joins TRBV12-3 or TRBV12-4 and TRBJ2-6. The CDR3 has 17 amino acids. The chain's CDR3 is CASSLGSSSSGANVLTF.

The genes are TRBV14 and TRBJ2-5; absent DNA, TCRdb's TRBD1 call cannot be checked. The CDR3 totals 15 residues. Germline CDR1 is SGHDN and CDR2 is FVKESK. This CDR3 reads CASSQPQTAQETQYF.

The chain couples TRBV2 to TRBJ2-5; no DNA is available, so the TRBD1 call from TCRdb remains unchecked. The CDR3 is made up of 12 amino acids. CDR1 and CDR2 from the germline V gene are SNHLY and FYNNEI. CDR3 region: CASRGVDATQYF. Full variable domain (rest looked up from reference TRBV2 and TRBJ2-5): EPEVTQTPSHQVTQMGQEVILRCVPISNHLYFYWYRQILGQKVEFLVSFYNNEISEKSEIFDDQFSVERPDGSNFTLKIRSTKLEDSAMYFCASRGVDATQYFGPGTRLLVL.

The chain uses TRBV29-1 and TRBJ2-5; TCRdb proposes TRBD2, but this gene call is untestable without DNA. CDR1 and CDR2 from the germline V gene are SQVTM and ANQGSEA. The CDR3 sequence is 13 residues long. Here the CDR3 reads CSVERATEETQYF. The complete variable domain, with remaining parts taken from reference TRBV29-1 and TRBJ2-5, reads SAVISQKPSRDICQRGTSLTIQCQVDSQVTMMFWYRQQPGQSLTLIATANQGSEATYESGFVIDKFPISRPNLTFSTLTVSNMSPEDSSIYLCSVERATEETQYFGPGTRLLVL.

The chain joins TRBV29-1 to TRBJ2-2; absent DNA, TCRdb's TRBD2 call cannot be checked. This CDR3 is 12 amino acids long. Germline V gives CDR1 SQVTM, CDR2 ANQGSEA. The CDR3 here is CSVVEGAGELFF.

This chain links TRBV29-1 with TRBJ1-2; as DNA is missing, the TRBD1 call by TCRdb cannot be tested. CDR1 and CDR2 (germline): SQVTM, ANQGSEA. The CDR3 loop spans 17 amino acids. The CDR3 loop is CSDLRDSLDPANYGYTF.

CDR3 sequence: CASSSSGQASQYF. The chain couples TRBV7-8 to TRBJ2-3; TCRdb returns TRBD1, unconfirmable since there is no DNA. Looked up from germline, CDR1 is SGHVS and CDR2 is FQNEAQ. The CDR3 is 13 amino acids.

The chain recombines TRBV21-1 with TRBJ2-7; TCRdb picks TRBD2, but there is no DNA to check that call. TRBV21-1 is flagged as a pseudogene. The CDR3 is made up of 14 amino acids. CDR3 in amino acids: CASSKAGAPLEQYF.

This chain joins TRBV7-9 and TRBJ2-7; TCRdb picks TRBD2, but there is no DNA to check that call. CDR3 size: 12 residues. Germline V gene sequence: CDR1 SEHNR, CDR2 FQNEAQ (reference sequence). The CDR3 is CASSQTSGGARF.

The rearrangement uses TRBV16 and TRBJ1-1; TCRdb names TRBD1, which stays unverified in the absence of DNA. Germline CDR1 and CDR2: KGHSY and FQNENV. This CDR3 region has 14 residues. The CDR3: CASSGRGRNTEAFF.

This chain links TRBV28 with TRBJ2-5; TCRdb proposes TRBD2, but this gene call is untestable without DNA. This CDR3 spans 13 amino acids. CDR1 and CDR2 from the germline V gene are MDHEN and SYDVKM. CDR3 amino acids: CASSILAKETQYF.